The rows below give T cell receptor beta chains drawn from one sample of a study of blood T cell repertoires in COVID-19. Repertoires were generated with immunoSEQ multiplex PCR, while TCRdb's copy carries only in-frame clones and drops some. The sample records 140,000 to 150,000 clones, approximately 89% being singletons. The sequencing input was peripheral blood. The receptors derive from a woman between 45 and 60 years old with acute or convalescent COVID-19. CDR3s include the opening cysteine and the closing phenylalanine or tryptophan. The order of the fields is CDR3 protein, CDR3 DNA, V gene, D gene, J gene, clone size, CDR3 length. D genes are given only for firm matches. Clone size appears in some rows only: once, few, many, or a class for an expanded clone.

CDR3aa: CASSARVTHTDTQYF
CDR3nt: TGTGCCAGCAGTGCCAGGGTTACCCACACAGATACGCAGTATTTT
v_gene: TRBV2
d_gene: NA
j_gene: TRBJ2-3
abundance: once
len: 15

CDR3aa: CATRRGGARPGYTF
CDR3nt: TGTGCCACCCGGCGGGGAGGGGCGCGTCCCGGCTACACCTTC
v_gene: TRBV27
d_gene: NA
j_gene: TRBJ1-2
abundance: NA
len: 14

CDR3aa: CASSSGQPRGYTF
CDR3nt: TGTGCCAGCAGTTCAGGACAGCCAAGGGGCTACACCTTC
v_gene: TRBV28
d_gene: NA
j_gene: TRBJ1-2
abundance: NA
len: 13

CDR3aa: CASSLVASMLQETQYF
CDR3nt: TGTGCCAGCAGCTTAGTGGCTAGCATGCTTCAAGAGACCCAGTACTTC
v_gene: TRBV7-2
d_gene: NA
j_gene: TRBJ2-5
abundance: NA
len: 16

CDR3aa: CASSPTGMNTEAFF
CDR3nt: TGTGCCAGCAGCCCGACAGGAATGAACACTGAAGCTTTCTTT
v_gene: TRBV7-2
d_gene: NA
j_gene: TRBJ1-1
abundance: NA
len: 14

CDR3aa: CASSLAREQPPYYGYTF
CDR3nt: TGTGCCAGCAGCTTAGCGCGGGAACAGCCCCCTTACTATGGCTACACCTTC
v_gene: TRBV7-9
d_gene: NA
j_gene: TRBJ1-2
abundance: NA
len: 17

CDR3aa: CASSLAQVLYGYTF
CDR3nt: TGTGCCAGCAGTTTAGCCCAGGTCCTCTATGGCTACACCTTC
v_gene: TRBV28
d_gene: NA
j_gene: TRBJ1-2
abundance: NA
len: 14

CDR3aa: CASSPTGTQNTEAFF
CDR3nt: TGTGCCAGCTCACCCACCGGGACTCAGAACACTGAAGCTTTCTTT
v_gene: TRBV18
d_gene: NA
j_gene: TRBJ1-1
abundance: NA
len: 15

CDR3aa: CASSEAGQGIDEQYF
CDR3nt: TGTGCCAGCAGTGAGGCGGGACAGGGTATCGACGAGCAGTACTTC
v_gene: TRBV2
d_gene: TRBD1
j_gene: TRBJ2-7
abundance: NA
len: 15

CDR3aa: CASSQQGFPEAFF
CDR3nt: TGTGCCAGCAGCCAACAGGGTTTCCCTGAAGCTTTCTTT
v_gene: TRBV27
d_gene: NA
j_gene: TRBJ1-1
abundance: NA
len: 13

CDR3aa: CASSLRGIRISTDTQYF
CDR3nt: TGTGCCAGCAGTTTAAGGGGGATCCGGATTAGCACAGATACGCAGTATTTT
v_gene: TRBV27
d_gene: NA
j_gene: TRBJ2-3
abundance: NA
len: 17

CDR3aa: CASSAPRVLDTGELFF
CDR3nt: TGTGCCAGCAGCGCCCCCAGGGTTTTGGACACCGGGGAGCTGTTTTTT
v_gene: TRBV3-1/TRBV3-2
d_gene: NA
j_gene: TRBJ2-2
abundance: NA
len: 16

CDR3aa: CATSKGVGELFF
CDR3nt: TGTGCCACCAGTAAGGGGGTCGGGGAGCTGTTTTTT
v_gene: TRBV24-1
d_gene: NA
j_gene: TRBJ2-2
abundance: NA
len: 12

CDR3aa: CASTLGASDEQFF
CDR3nt: TGTGCCAGCACCTTAGGGGCGAGCGATGAGCAGTTCTTC
v_gene: TRBV12-3/TRBV12-4
d_gene: NA
j_gene: TRBJ2-1
abundance: NA
len: 13

CDR3aa: CAWSGGLEETQYF
CDR3nt: TGTGCCTGGAGTGGAGGACTAGAAGAGACCCAGTACTTC
v_gene: TRBV30
d_gene: TRBD2
j_gene: TRBJ2-5
abundance: NA
len: 13

CDR3aa: CASSPTGGLSNQPQHF
CDR3nt: TGTGCCAGTAGTCCTACAGGGGGCTTATCAAATCAGCCCCAGCATTTT
v_gene: TRBV19
d_gene: TRBD1
j_gene: TRBJ1-5
abundance: NA
len: 16

CDR3aa: CASSEGVSGGATNEKLFF
CDR3nt: TGTGCCAGCAGTGAAGGGGTATCAGGGGGAGCAACTAATGAAAAACTGTTTTTT
v_gene: TRBV6-1
d_gene: TRBD1
j_gene: TRBJ1-4
abundance: NA
len: 18

CDR3aa: CASSLGVRINEQFF
CDR3nt: TGTGCCAGCAGCTTAGGCGTGCGGATAAATGAGCAGTTCTTC
v_gene: TRBV11-2
d_gene: NA
j_gene: TRBJ2-1
abundance: NA
len: 14

CDR3aa: CASNLGQYTEAFF
CDR3nt: TGTGCCAGCAACCTGGGACAGTACACTGAAGCTTTCTTT
v_gene: TRBV6-5
d_gene: TRBD1
j_gene: TRBJ1-1
abundance: NA
len: 13

CDR3aa: CASSLVAEETQYF
CDR3nt: TGTGCCAGCAGTTTAGTGGCGGAAGAGACCCAGTACTTC
v_gene: TRBV12-3/TRBV12-4
d_gene: NA
j_gene: TRBJ2-5
abundance: NA
len: 13

CDR3aa: CAWSVTQGDEQYF
CDR3nt: TGTGCCTGGAGTGTAACTCAGGGTGACGAGCAGTACTTC
v_gene: TRBV30
d_gene: NA
j_gene: TRBJ2-7
abundance: NA
len: 13

CDR3aa: CAFLGDHTGELFF
CDR3nt: TGTGCCTTCCTCGGGGATCACACCGGGGAGCTGTTTTTT
v_gene: TRBV7-9
d_gene: NA
j_gene: TRBJ2-2
abundance: NA
len: 13

CDR3aa: CASSAIGGAAQPQHF
CDR3nt: TGTGCCAGCAGTGCTATAGGGGGCGCGGCTCAGCCCCAGCATTTT
v_gene: TRBV6-4
d_gene: TRBD1
j_gene: TRBJ1-5
abundance: NA
len: 15

CDR3aa: CASSTRQGGNTEAFF
CDR3nt: TGTGCCAGCAGCACAAGACAGGGGGGGAACACTGAAGCTTTCTTT
v_gene: TRBV7-2
d_gene: TRBD1
j_gene: TRBJ1-1
abundance: NA
len: 15

CDR3aa: CASSHRVLPGTRTDTQYF
CDR3nt: TGTGCCAGCAGCCACAGGGTCCTTCCCGGGACTAGAACAGATACGCAGTATTTT
v_gene: TRBV3-1/TRBV3-2
d_gene: TRBD2
j_gene: TRBJ2-3
abundance: NA
len: 18

CDR3aa: CASSLVMGGNTEAFF
CDR3nt: TGTGCCAGCAGCTTAGTGATGGGAGGGAACACTGAAGCTTTCTTT
v_gene: TRBV11-2
d_gene: NA
j_gene: TRBJ1-1
abundance: NA
len: 15

CDR3aa: CATSITRDRESEQYF
CDR3nt: TGTGCCACCAGTATCACAAGGGACAGGGAGAGCGAGCAGTACTTC
v_gene: TRBV24-1
d_gene: TRBD1
j_gene: TRBJ2-7
abundance: NA
len: 15

CDR3aa: CASSLQVSYGYTF
CDR3nt: TGTGCCAGTAGTCTACAGGTCAGCTATGGCTACACCTTC
v_gene: TRBV19
d_gene: NA
j_gene: TRBJ1-2
abundance: NA
len: 13

CDR3aa: CSASSNQPQHF
CDR3nt: TGCAGTGCTTCAAGCAATCAGCCCCAGCATTTT
v_gene: TRBV20-1
d_gene: NA
j_gene: TRBJ1-5
abundance: once
len: 11

CDR3aa: CASSFGETQAQHF
CDR3nt: TGTGCCAGCAGTTTTGGTGAGACCCAGGCCCAGCATTTT
v_gene: TRBV2
d_gene: NA
j_gene: TRBJ1-5
abundance: NA
len: 13

CDR3aa: CASSRLGGPYNEQFF
CDR3nt: TGTGCCAGCAGCCGCCTCGGGGGTCCCTACAATGAGCAGTTCTTC
v_gene: TRBV7-6
d_gene: NA
j_gene: TRBJ2-1
abundance: NA
len: 15

CDR3aa: CASSPAQGALNYGYTF
CDR3nt: TGTGCCAGCAGCCCCGCCCAGGGGGCCCTTAACTATGGCTACACCTTC
v_gene: TRBV7-9
d_gene: TRBD1
j_gene: TRBJ1-2
abundance: NA
len: 16

CDR3aa: CASSPGGSGNTIYF
CDR3nt: TGTGCCAGCAGTCCGGGGGGTTCTGGAAACACCATATATTTT
v_gene: TRBV28
d_gene: NA
j_gene: TRBJ1-3
abundance: NA
len: 14

CDR3aa: CASSFRNLAGGGETQYF
CDR3nt: TGTGCCAGCAGCTTCCGCAACCTAGCGGGAGGGGGGGAGACCCAGTACTTC
v_gene: TRBV11-2
d_gene: TRBD2
j_gene: TRBJ2-5
abundance: NA
len: 17

CDR3aa: CASSLAQGPWEKLFF
CDR3nt: TGTGCCAGCAGCTTAGCGCAGGGTCCCTGGGAAAAACTGTTTTTT
v_gene: TRBV7-2
d_gene: NA
j_gene: TRBJ1-4
abundance: NA
len: 15

CDR3aa: CSASSTYNSPLHF
CDR3nt: TGCAGTGCTAGTTCCACCTATAATTCACCCCTCCACTTT
v_gene: TRBV20-1
d_gene: NA
j_gene: TRBJ1-6
abundance: NA
len: 13

CDR3aa: CASSLEVPGDTEAFF
CDR3nt: TGCGCCAGCAGCTTGGAGGTCCCAGGGGACACTGAAGCTTTCTTT
v_gene: TRBV5-1
d_gene: NA
j_gene: TRBJ1-1
abundance: NA
len: 15

CDR3aa: CASSQTGTGQNTIYF
CDR3nt: TGTGCCAGCAGCCAAACCGGGACAGGGCAAAACACCATATATTTT
v_gene: TRBV9
d_gene: TRBD1
j_gene: TRBJ1-3
abundance: NA
len: 15

CDR3aa: CASSMLPGAIIRKSPLHF
CDR3nt: TGTGCCAGTAGTATGCTGCCAGGGGCGATAATAAGGAAATCACCCCTCCACTTT
v_gene: TRBV19
d_gene: NA
j_gene: TRBJ1-6
abundance: NA
len: 18

CDR3aa: CASRQGLGDGELFF
CDR3nt: TGTGCCAGCAGGCAAGGGTTGGGAGACGGGGAGCTGTTTTTT
v_gene: TRBV7-2
d_gene: NA
j_gene: TRBJ2-2
abundance: NA
len: 14

CDR3aa: CASSQEGGVNQPQHF
CDR3nt: TGCGCCAGCAGCCAAGAGGGAGGGGTCAATCAGCCCCAGCATTTT
v_gene: TRBV4-1
d_gene: NA
j_gene: TRBJ1-5
abundance: NA
len: 15

CDR3aa: CASSVSLGLINEKLFF
CDR3nt: TGTGCCAGCAGTGTGAGCTTGGGACTGATTAATGAAAAACTGTTTTTT
v_gene: TRBV6-1
d_gene: NA
j_gene: TRBJ1-4
abundance: NA
len: 16

CDR3aa: CASSLYISKTQYF
CDR3nt: TGTGCCAGCAGTTTATACATTTCCAAGACCCAGTACTTC
v_gene: TRBV27
d_gene: NA
j_gene: TRBJ2-5
abundance: NA
len: 13

CDR3aa: CASSPGQGLTLGQYF
CDR3nt: TGTGCCAGCAGCCCGGGACAGGGCCTGACCCTGGGCCAGTACTTC
v_gene: TRBV7-9
d_gene: TRBD1
j_gene: TRBJ2-5
abundance: few
len: 15